This T cell receptor beta chain appears in the sequencing data of a study of T cells in tumors after PD-1 blockade. Turning to the study itself: Prior checkpoint blockade, systemic immunosuppressant use, or anti-cancer therapy within 4 weeks excluded patients. A subset received ongoing vismodegib 150 mg daily alongside anti-PD-1 therapy. Blood samples averaged 113,528 templates (range about 21,000-260,000) and 36,536 unique clonotypes. Patients received pembrolizumab 200 mg every 3 weeks or cemiplimab 350 mg every 2 weeks.

The germline gives CDR1 SGHDT, CDR2 YYEEEE. The V segment lost 4 bases and the J segment 0 bases; nucleotides outside the gene matches: 3. This CDR3 spans 14 amino acids. Sequencing was performed with immunoSEQ multiplex PCR; in TCRdb, only in-frame clones are kept and a portion is missing. The sample records around 25,000 clones, around four fifths being singletons. The V gene is TRBV5-6, the J gene TRBJ2-7, with TRBD2 identical over 8 bases. The sample was PBMCs, taken after anti-PD-1 treatment. The sequence derives from a human donor with basal cell carcinoma. CDR3 protein: CASSPGGGSYEQYF. The CDR3 region has the DNA TGTGCCAGCAGCCCCGGGGGGGGCTCCTACGAGCAGTACTTC.